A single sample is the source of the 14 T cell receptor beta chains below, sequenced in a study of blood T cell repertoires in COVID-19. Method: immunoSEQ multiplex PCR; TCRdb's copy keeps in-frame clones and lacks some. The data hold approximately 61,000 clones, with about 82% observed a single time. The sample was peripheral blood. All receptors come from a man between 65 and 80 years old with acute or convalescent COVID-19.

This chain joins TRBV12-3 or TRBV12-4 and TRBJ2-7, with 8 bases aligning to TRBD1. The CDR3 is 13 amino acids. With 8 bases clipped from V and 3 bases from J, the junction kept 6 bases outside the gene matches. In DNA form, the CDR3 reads TGTGCCAGCCGACGAGGACAGGGCTACGAGCAGTACTTC. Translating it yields CASRRGQGYEQYF.

The CDR3 nucleotides read TGCGCCAGTAGCGCAGGGGGCAACACAGATACGCAGTATTTT. This gives the protein CASSAGGNTDTQYF. This chain links TRBV5-1 with TRBJ2-3; 8 nucleotides align to TRBD1. The germline V gene encodes CDR1 SGHRS and CDR2 YFSETQ. The CDR3 extends over 14 amino acids. J lost 2 bases, V lost 8 bases, and 7 bases had no gene match. Filled out from reference TRBV5-1 and TRBJ2-3, the complete variable domain reads KAGVTQTPRYLIKTRGQQVTLSCSPISGHRSVSWYQQTPGQGLQFLFEYFSETQRNKGNFPGRFSGRQFSNSRSEMNVSTLELGDSALYLCASSAGGNTDTQYFGPGTRLTVL.

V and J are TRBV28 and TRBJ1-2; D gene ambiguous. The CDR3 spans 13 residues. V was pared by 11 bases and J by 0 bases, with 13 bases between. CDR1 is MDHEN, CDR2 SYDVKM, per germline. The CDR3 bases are TGTGCCTCAGAGGGAGCTCCTAACTATGGCTACACCTTC. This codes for CASEGAPNYGYTF.

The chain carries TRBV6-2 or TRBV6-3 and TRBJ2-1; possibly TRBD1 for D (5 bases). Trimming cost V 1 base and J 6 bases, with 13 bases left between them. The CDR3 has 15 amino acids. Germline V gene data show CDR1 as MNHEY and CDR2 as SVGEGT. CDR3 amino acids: CASSYFPGKGNEQFF. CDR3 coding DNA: TGTGCCAGCAGTTACTTCCCAGGGAAGGGCAATGAGCAGTTCTTC.

As DNA, the CDR3 is TGTGCCAGCAGCCAAGCGTCCAGGATAGCTTTCTTT. Translating gives CASSQASRIAFF. The genes are TRBV3-1 (or the pseudogene TRBV3-2) and TRBJ1-1, with D unclear. This CDR3 has 12 amino acids. V dropped 1 base and J dropped 10 bases, with 10 bases sitting between them. Germline CDR1 and CDR2: LGHDT and YNNKEL (reference sequence).

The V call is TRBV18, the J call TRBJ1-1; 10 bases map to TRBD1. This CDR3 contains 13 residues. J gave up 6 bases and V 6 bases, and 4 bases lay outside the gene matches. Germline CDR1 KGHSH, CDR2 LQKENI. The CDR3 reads CASSGTGVSEAFF. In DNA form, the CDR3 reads TGTGCCAGCTCGGGGACAGGGGTCTCTGAAGCTTTCTTT. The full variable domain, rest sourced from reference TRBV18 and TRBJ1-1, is NAGVMQNPRHLVRRRGQEARLRCSPMKGHSHVYWYRQLPEEGLKFMVYLQKENIIDESGMPKERFSAEFPKEGPSILRIQQVVRGDSAAYFCASSGTGVSEAFFGQGTRLTVV.

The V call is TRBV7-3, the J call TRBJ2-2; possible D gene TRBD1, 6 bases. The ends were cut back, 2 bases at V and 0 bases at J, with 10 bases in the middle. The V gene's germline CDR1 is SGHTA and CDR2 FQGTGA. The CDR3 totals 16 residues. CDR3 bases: TGTGCCAGCAGCTTACAGGGGACCGCGAACACCGGGGAGCTGTTTTTT. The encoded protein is CASSLQGTANTGELFF.

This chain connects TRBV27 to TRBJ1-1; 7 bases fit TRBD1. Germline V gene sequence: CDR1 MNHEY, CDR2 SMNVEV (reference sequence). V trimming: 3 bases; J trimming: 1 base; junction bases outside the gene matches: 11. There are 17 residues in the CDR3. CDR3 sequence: CASSFKGGSSKNTEAFF. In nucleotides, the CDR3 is TGTGCCAGCAGTTTCAAAGGGGGCTCTAGCAAGAACACTGAAGCTTTCTTT.

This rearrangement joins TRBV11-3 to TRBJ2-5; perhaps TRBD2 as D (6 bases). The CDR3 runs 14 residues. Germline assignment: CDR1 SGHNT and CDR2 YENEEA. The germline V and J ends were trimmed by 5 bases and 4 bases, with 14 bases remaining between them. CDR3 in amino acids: CASSAGTGGETQYF. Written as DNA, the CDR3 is TGTGCCAGCAGCGCCGGGACTGGGGGAGAGACCCAGTACTTC.

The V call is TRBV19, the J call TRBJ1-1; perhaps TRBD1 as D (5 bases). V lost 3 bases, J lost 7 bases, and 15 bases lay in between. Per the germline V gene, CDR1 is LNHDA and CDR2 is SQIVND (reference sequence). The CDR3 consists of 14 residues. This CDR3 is CASSISGERSEAFF. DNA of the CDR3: TGTGCCAGTAGTATTTCGGGGGAAAGAAGTGAAGCTTTCTTT. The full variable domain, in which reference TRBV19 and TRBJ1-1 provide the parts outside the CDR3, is DGGITQSPKYLFRKEGQNVTLSCEQNLNHDAMYWYRQDPGQGLRLIYYSQIVNDFQKGDIAEGYSVSREKKESFPLTVTSAQKNPTAFYLCASSISGERSEAFFGQGTRLTVV.

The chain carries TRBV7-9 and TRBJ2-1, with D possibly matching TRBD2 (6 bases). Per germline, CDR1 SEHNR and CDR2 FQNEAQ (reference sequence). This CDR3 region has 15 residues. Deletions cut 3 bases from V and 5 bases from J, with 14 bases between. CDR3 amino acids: CASSLPGTANNEQFF. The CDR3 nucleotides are TGTGCCAGCAGCTTGCCCGGGACTGCCAACAATGAGCAGTTCTTC.

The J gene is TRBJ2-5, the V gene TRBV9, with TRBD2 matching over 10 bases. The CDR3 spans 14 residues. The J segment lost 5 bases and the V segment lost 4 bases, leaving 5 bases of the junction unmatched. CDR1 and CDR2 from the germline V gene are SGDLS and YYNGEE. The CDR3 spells CASSFSGGRETQYF. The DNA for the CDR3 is TGTGCCAGCAGCTTTAGCGGGGGGAGGGAGACCCAGTACTTC. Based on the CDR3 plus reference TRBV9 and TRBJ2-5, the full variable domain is DSGVTQTPKHLITATGQRVTLRCSPRSGDLSVYWYQQSLDQGLQFLIQYYNGEERAKGNILERFSAQQFPDLHSELNLSSLELGDSALYFCASSFSGGRETQYFGPGTRLLVL.

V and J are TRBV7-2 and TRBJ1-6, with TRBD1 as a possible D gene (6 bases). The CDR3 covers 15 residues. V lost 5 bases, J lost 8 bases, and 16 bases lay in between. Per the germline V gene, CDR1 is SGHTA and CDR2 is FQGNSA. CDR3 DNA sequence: TGTGCCAGCAGCCTGCTGGGCCAGGGGTATTCACCCCTCCACTTT. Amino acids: CASSLLGQGYSPLHF. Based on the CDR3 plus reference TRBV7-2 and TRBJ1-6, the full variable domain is GAGVSQSPSNKVTEKGKDVELRCDPISGHTALYWYRQSLGQGLEFLIYFQGNSAPDKSGLPSDRFSAERTGGSVSTLTIQRTQQEDSAVYLCASSLLGQGYSPLHFGNGTRLTVT.

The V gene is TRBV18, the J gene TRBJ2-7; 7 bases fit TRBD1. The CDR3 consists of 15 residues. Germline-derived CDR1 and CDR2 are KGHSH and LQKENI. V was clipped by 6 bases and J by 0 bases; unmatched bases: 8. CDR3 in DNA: TGTGCCAGCTCTCGGGACAGCCACAGCTCCTACGAGCAGTACTTC. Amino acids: CASSRDSHSSYEQYF. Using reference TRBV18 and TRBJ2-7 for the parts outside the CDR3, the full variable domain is NAGVMQNPRHLVRRRGQEARLRCSPMKGHSHVYWYRQLPEEGLKFMVYLQKENIIDESGMPKERFSAEFPKEGPSILRIQQVVRGDSAAYFCASSRDSHSSYEQYFGPGTRLTVT.